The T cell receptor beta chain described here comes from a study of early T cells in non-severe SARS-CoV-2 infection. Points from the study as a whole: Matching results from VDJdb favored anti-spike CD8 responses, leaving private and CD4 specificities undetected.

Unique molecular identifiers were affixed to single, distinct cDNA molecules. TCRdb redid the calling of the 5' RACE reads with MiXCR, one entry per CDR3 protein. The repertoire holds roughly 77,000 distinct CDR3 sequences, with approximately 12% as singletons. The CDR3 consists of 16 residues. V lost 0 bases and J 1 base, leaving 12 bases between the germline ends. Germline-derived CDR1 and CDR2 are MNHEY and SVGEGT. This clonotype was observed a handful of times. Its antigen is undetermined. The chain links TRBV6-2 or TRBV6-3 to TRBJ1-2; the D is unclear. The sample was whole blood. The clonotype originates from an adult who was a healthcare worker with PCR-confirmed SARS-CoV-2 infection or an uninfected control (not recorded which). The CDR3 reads CASSYSPTRVNYGYTF. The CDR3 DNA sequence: TGTGCCAGCAGTTACTCCCCGACAAGAGTTAACTATGGCTACACCTTC.